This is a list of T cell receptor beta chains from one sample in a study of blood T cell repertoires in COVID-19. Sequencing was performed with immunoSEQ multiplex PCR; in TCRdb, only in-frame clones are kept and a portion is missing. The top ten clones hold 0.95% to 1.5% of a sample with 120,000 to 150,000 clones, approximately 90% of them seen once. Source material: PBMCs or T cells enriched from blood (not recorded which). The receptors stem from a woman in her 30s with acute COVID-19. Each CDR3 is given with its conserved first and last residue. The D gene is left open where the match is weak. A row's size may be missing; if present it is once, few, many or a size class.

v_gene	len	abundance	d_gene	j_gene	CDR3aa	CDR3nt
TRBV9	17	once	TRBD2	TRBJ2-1	CASSETPLADLYNEQFF	TGTGCCAGCAGCGAGACCCCCCTAGCGGACCTTTACAATGAGCAGTTCTTC
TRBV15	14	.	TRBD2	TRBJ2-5	CATGPREDVETQYF	TGTGCCACCGGGCCCCGGGAGGACGTAGAGACCCAGTACTTC
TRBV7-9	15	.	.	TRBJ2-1	CASSSPVGQRNEQFF	TGTGCCAGCAGCTCCCCCGTGGGCCAAAGGAATGAGCAGTTCTTC
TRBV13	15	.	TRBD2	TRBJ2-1	CASSYNLAGAGEQFF	TGTGCCAGCAGCTATAATCTAGCGGGAGCGGGTGAGCAGTTCTTC
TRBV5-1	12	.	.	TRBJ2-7	CASSLEGYEQYF	TGCGCCAGCAGCTTGGAGGGGTACGAGCAGTACTTC
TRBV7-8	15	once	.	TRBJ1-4	CASSPRGGLNEKLFF	TGTGCCAGCAGCCCCCGAGGGGGATTGAATGAAAAACTGTTTTTT
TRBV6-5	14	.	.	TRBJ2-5	CASCDIGNGKTQYF	TGTGCCAGCTGCGATATAGGGAACGGGAAGACCCAGTACTTC
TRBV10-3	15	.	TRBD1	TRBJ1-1	CAISEGTAIYTEAFF	TGTGCCATCAGCGAGGGGACAGCCATTTACACTGAAGCTTTCTTT
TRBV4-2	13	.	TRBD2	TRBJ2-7	CASRTSGSYEQYF	TGTGCCAGCAGAACAAGCGGGAGCTACGAGCAGTACTTC
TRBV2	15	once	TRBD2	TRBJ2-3	CASSESGIRPDTQYF	TGTGCCAGCAGTGAGAGCGGGATTCGTCCAGATACGCAGTATTTT
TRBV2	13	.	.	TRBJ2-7	CASSEDRFYEQYF	TGTGCCAGCAGTGAAGACAGGTTCTACGAGCAGTACTTC
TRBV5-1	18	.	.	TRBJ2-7	CASSWTHRGAGSSYEQYF	TGCGCCAGCAGCTGGACTCACCGGGGGGCGGGAAGCTCCTACGAGCAGTACTTC
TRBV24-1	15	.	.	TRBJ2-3	CATSDLPGVADTQYF	TGTGCCACCAGTGATTTACCGGGAGTGGCAGATACGCAGTATTTT
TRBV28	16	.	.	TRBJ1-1	CASSFGGGGVNTEAFF	TGTGCCAGCAGTTTTGGAGGAGGGGGGGTGAACACTGAAGCTTTCTTT
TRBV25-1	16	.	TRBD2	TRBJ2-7	CASSEYFLAGVYEQYF	TGTGCCAGCAGTGAATATTTCCTAGCGGGAGTCTACGAGCAGTACTTC
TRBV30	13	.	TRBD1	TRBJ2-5	CAWKPGGEETQYF	TGTGCCTGGAAGCCAGGGGGCGAGGAGACCCAGTACTTC
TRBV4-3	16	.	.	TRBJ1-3	CASSQAAAYSGNTIYF	TGCGCCAGCAGCCAAGCGGCGGCATACTCTGGAAACACCATATATTTT
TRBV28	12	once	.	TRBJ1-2	CASSLVNYGYTF	TGTGCCAGCAGTTTAGTAAACTATGGCTACACCTTC
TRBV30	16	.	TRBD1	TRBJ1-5	CAWSSGTGTLWRPQHF	TGTGCCTGGAGTTCCGGGACAGGCACCCTGTGGCGGCCCCAGCATTTT
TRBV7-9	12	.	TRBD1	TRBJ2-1	CASSSRTGKQFF	TGTGCCAGCAGCTCAAGGACAGGGAAGCAGTTCTTC
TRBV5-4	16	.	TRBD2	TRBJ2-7	CASTLRWGEGIYEQYF	TGTGCCAGCACCCTCCGTTGGGGGGAGGGTATCTACGAGCAGTACTTC
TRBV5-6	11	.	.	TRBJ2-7	CASSLGGEQYF	TGTGCCAGCAGCTTGGGCGGCGAGCAGTACTTC